This is a list of T cell receptor beta chains from one sample in a study of T cell responses to AZD1222 COVID-19 vaccine. Repertoires were generated with immunoSEQ multiplex PCR, while TCRdb's copy carries only in-frame clones and drops some. The repertoire holds around 140,000 clones, with almost 85% as singletons. The source material was peripheral blood, sampled 28 days after the second dose of the MenACWY control vaccine. The receptor set was obtained from an adult who received the MenACWY meningococcal vaccine as a control. CDR3s include the opening cysteine and the closing phenylalanine or tryptophan. The order of the fields is D gene, J gene, clone size, V gene, CDR3 DNA, CDR3 protein. A D gene is named only where the DNA matches it firmly. Expanded clones get a size class; other rows say once, few or many, or leave the size out.

. TRBJ2-5 . TRBV7-8 TGTGCCAGCAGCTATCCCGGCGGGGCCCACCAAGAGACCCAGTACTTC CASSYPGGAHQETQYF
TRBD1 TRBJ2-2 . TRBV19 TGTGCCAGTGGACAGGGGGCAATCGACACCGGGGAGCTGTTTTTT CASGQGAIDTGELFF
TRBD1 TRBJ2-7 . TRBV19 TGTGCCAGTAGTATAGATGGGACAGGGGAGGTCGAGCAGTACTTC CASSIDGTGEVEQYF
. TRBJ2-3 once TRBV7-2 TGTGCCAGCAGCTTATACGGGGGCCTAGGGGGAGATACGCAGTATTTT CASSLYGGLGGDTQYF
. TRBJ2-5 . TRBV15 TGTGCCACCAGCAGAGACAGGGCCCTACTGGAGACCCAGTACTTC CATSRDRALLETQYF
. TRBJ2-3 . TRBV11-3 TGTGCCAGCAGCTTAACAATCGGCCCTTTCAGGTCCGACACGCAGTATTTT CASSLTIGPFRSDTQYF
. TRBJ2-1 . TRBV4-3 TGCGCCAGCAGCCAGAGCGGAGGGGACTACAATGAGCAGTTCTTC CASSQSGGDYNEQFF
TRBD1 TRBJ1-2 . TRBV27 TGTGCCAGCAGTTTATTAGGGACAGGGAAAATGTATGGCTACACCTTC CASSLLGTGKMYGYTF
. TRBJ1-5 medium-sized TRBV19 TGTGGAACTGGCAGGGATAGCAATCAGCCCCAGCATTTT CGTGRDSNQPQHF
TRBD1 TRBJ2-3 . TRBV9 TGTGCCAGCAGCGCCGACAGGGGCGGAGATACGCAGTATTTT CASSADRGGDTQYF
. TRBJ1-1 . TRBV19 TGTGCCAGTAGGATTCGGGGTTGGGACACTGAAGCTTTCTTT CASRIRGWDTEAFF
TRBD1 TRBJ1-1 . TRBV5-4 TGTGCCAGCAGCGGGACAGATATGAACACTGAAGCTTTCTTT CASSGTDMNTEAFF
. TRBJ2-7 . TRBV21-1 TGTGCCAGCAGCAAAGCCCCGGGACGGAACTACGAGCAGTACTTC CASSKAPGRNYEQYF
TRBD2 TRBJ2-1 . TRBV4-1 TGCGCCAGCAGCCAAGATCCCCAAGGACTAGCTGAGCAGTTCTTC CASSQDPQGLAEQFF
. TRBJ2-2 . TRBV25-1 TGTGCCAGCAGTGCGCCCGGTTTGAGCCTACACACCGGGGAGCTGTTTTTT CASSAPGLSLHTGELFF
. TRBJ1-1 . TRBV20-1 TGCAGTGCTAGTGCGACGGGCCCCCTGAGCACTGAAGCTTTCTTT CSASATGPLSTEAFF
. TRBJ2-3 . TRBV3-1/TRBV3-2 TGTGCCAGCAGCCGGGGGGGCTTTGGCACAGATACGCAGTATTTT CASSRGGFGTDTQYF
TRBD1 TRBJ1-5 . TRBV6-5 TGTGCCAGCAGGACAGGGTGGTCTCAGCCCCAGCATTTT CASRTGWSQPQHF
. TRBJ1-5 . TRBV6-2/TRBV6-3 TGTGCCAGCAGCTCCGACCGACGCAATCAGCCCCAGCATTTT CASSSDRRNQPQHF
. TRBJ2-6 . TRBV7-9 TGTGCCACCCCCATCGGGGTCTCTGGGGCCAACGTCCTGACTTTC CATPIGVSGANVLTF
. TRBJ2-1 . TRBV28 TGTGCCAGCTCCCCACCAGGGGGAGCGGGGGATGAGCAGTTCTTC CASSPPGGAGDEQFF
. TRBJ1-1 . TRBV7-2 TGTGCCAGCAGCTTGCGGGATGTGGCTTTCTTT CASSLRDVAFF
TRBD1 TRBJ1-2 . TRBV5-1 TGCGCCAGCAGCACTTCGACAGGGGGCACGGCTAACTATGGCTACACCTTC CASSTSTGGTANYGYTF
. TRBJ1-2 . TRBV7-8 TGTGCCAGCAGCTTCCGTCGGGATACTCTGGGGTATGGCTACACCTTC CASSFRRDTLGYGYTF
. TRBJ2-5 . TRBV4-2 TGTGCCAGCAGCCAAGACGCGGGGGAGACCCAGTACTTC CASSQDAGETQYF
TRBD2 TRBJ2-1 . TRBV7-2 TGTGCCAGCAGCTTAGGAGTAGCGGGAAGGAGTGAGCAGTTCTTC CASSLGVAGRSEQFF
. TRBJ2-1 . TRBV11-2 TGTGCCAGCAGCGACGCCAGGTACAATGAGCAGTTCTTC CASSDARYNEQFF
. TRBJ1-3 . TRBV11-2 TGTGCCAGCAGCCTGACTTGGTCTGGAAACACCATATATTTT CASSLTWSGNTIYF
TRBD1 TRBJ2-2 . TRBV7-2 TGTGCCAGCAGCGCGACAGGGGCTAACACCGGGGAGCTGTTTTTT CASSATGANTGELFF
. TRBJ2-7 . TRBV19 TGTGCCAGTAGTATAAACCCATCCGAGCAGTACTTC CASSINPSEQYF
. TRBJ1-6 . TRBV6-5 TGTGCCAGCAGTTATCCCATAACGGGTTCACCCCTCCACTTT CASSYPITGSPLHF
TRBD1 TRBJ2-7 . TRBV19 TGTGCCAGTAGTCCCGGGACAGGGGCCTACGAGCAGTACTTC CASSPGTGAYEQYF
. TRBJ1-5 . TRBV24-1 TGTGCCACCGGCGATCATAGGTCGTCGGGCAATCAGCCCCAGCATTTT CATGDHRSSGNQPQHF
. TRBJ1-4 . TRBV2 TGTGCCAGCAGCCGGGCAGGGGTCTATGAAAAACTGTTTTTT CASSRAGVYEKLFF
TRBD2 TRBJ2-2 . TRBV10-1 TGCGCCAGCAGTCTGAGACTAGCGGGAGCCCCTACGAACGGGGGGGAGCTGTTTTTT CASSLRLAGAPTNGGELFF
. TRBJ1-5 . TRBV6-5 TGTGCCAGCAGTTACGGGGGGAAGCAGCCCCAGCATTTT CASSYGGKQPQHF
. TRBJ1-3 once TRBV5-1 TGCGCCAGCAGCAGGGGGAGCTCTGGAAACACCATATATTTT CASSRGSSGNTIYF
. TRBJ2-2 . TRBV19 TGTGCCAGTAGTATCGGGGGCCCCGGGGAGCTGTTTTTT CASSIGGPGELFF
TRBD2 TRBJ2-3 . TRBV2 TGTGCCAGCAGGGGGGGATTTAGCGGGATAACAGATACGCAGTATTTT CASRGGFSGITDTQYF
TRBD2 TRBJ2-1 . TRBV7-9 TGTGCCAGCAGCTTTGCCGGGACTAGCGGCAATGAGCAGTTCTTC CASSFAGTSGNEQFF
TRBD2 TRBJ2-1 . TRBV27 TGTGCCAGCAGTTTATCAAGGGGCGGGACTAGCGGGATTTATGAGCAGTTCTTC CASSLSRGGTSGIYEQFF
. TRBJ1-2 once TRBV29-1 TGCAGCGTTTCCCATGGACAGCAAGGAGGCTACACCTTC CSVSHGQQGGYTF
. TRBJ1-2 . TRBV7-2 TGTGCCAGCAGCTTAGGGCGGGGGCTTAACTATGGCTACACCTTC CASSLGRGLNYGYTF
TRBD1 TRBJ2-2 few TRBV3-1/TRBV3-2 TGTGCCAGCAGGTCGAACAGGGGTGGCGGGGAGCTGTTTTTT CASRSNRGGGELFF
TRBD1 TRBJ1-5 . TRBV6-5 TGTGCCAGCGCCCGGACAGGGGACCAGCCCCAGCATTTT CASARTGDQPQHF
. TRBJ1-6 . TRBV7-3 TGTGCCAGCAGCTCCCGGGGACCCTTTTCACCCCTCCACTTT CASSSRGPFSPLHF
TRBD2 TRBJ2-1 . TRBV5-6 TGTGCCAGCAGCTTGTGGGCTAGCGGCTACAATGAGCAGTTCTTC CASSLWASGYNEQFF
. TRBJ2-5 few TRBV3-1/TRBV3-2 TGTGCCAGCAGCCTCCACCGGGACATCCAGTACTTC CASSLHRDIQYF
. TRBJ2-7 . TRBV5-8 TGTGCCAGCAGCTTAGGGGACACTTCCTACGAGCAGTACTTC CASSLGDTSYEQYF
. TRBJ1-3 . TRBV7-9 TGTGCCAGCAGTTCAGGCGTACAAACTGGAAACACCATATATTTT CASSSGVQTGNTIYF
. TRBJ1-2 . TRBV12-3/TRBV12-4 TGTGCCAGCAGTTTGTGGGTGACTGGCTACACCTTC CASSLWVTGYTF
. TRBJ2-3 . TRBV6-1 TGTGCCAGCAGTGAGAGAGGGCAGGGTACGCAGTATTTT CASSERGQGTQYF
. TRBJ2-1 . TRBV27 TGTGCCAGCACCGATTACTATGAGCAGTTCTTC CASTDYYEQFF
. TRBJ2-1 . TRBV7-2 TGTGCCAGCAGCTTAGAACGACTAGTAACTAATGAGCAGTTCTTC CASSLERLVTNEQFF
TRBD1 TRBJ1-1 . TRBV6-6 TGTGCCAGCAGGGAACCGGGACAGGGGAGGACTGAAGCTTTCTTT CASREPGQGRTEAFF